Each of the 10 T cell receptor beta chains below was sequenced from the same sample in a study of cytomegalovirus exposure and HLA in healthy donors. Amplification used 60 Vbeta primers and 13 Jbeta primers. Profiled with immunoSEQ multiplex PCR; TCRdb holds only in-frame clones, not every one. The sample shows about 200,000 clones, 77% of them seen only once. Input material: PBMCs. All receptors come from a woman younger than 45 in good health and CMV-seropositive.

The chain employs TRBV27 and TRBJ1-2, with D hard to call. This CDR3 spans 11 amino acids. Germline V lookup: CDR1 MNHEY, CDR2 SMNVEV (reference sequence). Deletions cut 6 bases from V and 5 bases from J, with 7 bases between. The CDR3 is CASSAGYGYTF. CDR3 in DNA: TGTGCCAGCAGCGCCGGGTATGGCTACACCTTC.

This clone was seen a few times. The chain joins TRBV27 to TRBJ2-2; 8 positions agree with TRBD2. This CDR3 has 14 amino acids. Looked up from germline, CDR1 is MNHEY and CDR2 is SMNVEV (reference sequence). Unmatched junction bases numbered 6, after V lost 7 bases and J lost 5 bases. The CDR3 loop is CASTEREYTGELFF. In nucleotides, the CDR3 is TGTGCCAGCACCGAGCGGGAGTATACCGGGGAGCTGTTTTTT.

CDR3 in DNA: TGTGCCAGCAGTCCCCCCGACAGGAATTACGAGCAGTACTTC. Translated: CASSPPDRNYEQYF. The chain combines TRBV28 with TRBJ2-7; D is perhaps TRBD1 (6 bases). The CDR3 has 14 amino acids. The V end was cut by 5 bases, the J end by 4 bases, with 15 bases between. The germline gives CDR1 MDHEN, CDR2 SYDVKM.

Details on this clone: The identical CDR3 is also encoded by other nucleotide sequences in the sample. The V gene is TRBV5-1, the J gene TRBJ1-1; D is possibly TRBD1 (5 bases). The CDR3 has 14 amino acids. Trimming left V 2 bases short and J 1 base short, with 9 bases between. Germline lookup yields CDR1 SGHRS and CDR2 YFSETQ. The CDR3 reads CASSFDGGNTEAFF. DNA of the CDR3: TGCGCCAGCAGCTTTGACGGGGGGAACACTGAAGCTTTCTTT.

The chain uses TRBV28 and TRBJ1-4, with D hard to call. The length of the CDR3 is 14 residues. The germline V gene encodes CDR1 MDHEN and CDR2 SYDVKM. V lost 5 bases, J lost 6 bases, and 13 bases lay in between. CDR3: CASSRPGEYEKLFF. The CDR3 nucleotides are TGTGCCAGCAGTCGACCCGGGGAATATGAAAAACTGTTTTTT.

The genes are TRBV5-6 and TRBJ2-1; D uncertain. Germline CDR1 is SGHDT and CDR2 is YYEEEE. The CDR3 runs to 16 residues. V was clipped by 0 bases and J by 4 bases, with 14 bases between them. CDR3 sequence reads: CASSLVSLSSYNEQFF. The CDR3 DNA reads as TGTGCCAGCAGCTTGGTGAGTCTCTCAAGTTACAATGAGCAGTTCTTC.

About this clone: The identical CDR3 is also encoded by other nucleotide sequences in the sample. The chain employs TRBV9 and TRBJ2-1; possible D gene TRBD2, 5 bases. Trimming stripped 0 bases from V and 4 bases from J, with 8 bases between. Per the germline V gene, CDR1 is SGDLS and CDR2 is YYNGEE. The CDR3 spans 14 residues. The CDR3 region has the DNA TGTGCCAGCAGCGTAGGCGGAGGTTACAATGAGCAGTTCTTC. This translates into CASSVGGGYNEQFF.

This clone was observed a single time. The same CDR3 can be traced to other DNA sequences in this sample. This rearrangement joins TRBV28 to TRBJ1-2; the D gene is possibly TRBD1 (5 bases). Germline V gene data show CDR1 as MDHEN and CDR2 as SYDVKM. Trimming left V 3 bases short and J 4 bases short, with 15 bases between. CDR3 length: 15 residues. The DNA of the CDR3 is TGTGCCAGCAGTTTGTTTTCCGGGGGACTCTATGGCTACACCTTC. Amino acid sequence: CASSLFSGGLYGYTF.

The rearrangement joins TRBV4-2 to TRBJ2-5; 15 nucleotides match TRBD2. The CDR3 spans 18 residues. The J segment lost 2 bases and the V segment lost 2 bases, leaving 6 bases of the junction unmatched. Germline CDR1 LGHNA, CDR2 YNFKEQ. CDR3: CASSQMGLAGGDQETQYF. The CDR3 DNA reads as TGTGCCAGCAGCCAAATGGGACTAGCGGGAGGCGATCAAGAGACCCAGTACTTC.

The V and J genes are TRBV7-2 and TRBJ1-1, with 7 nucleotides matching TRBD1. The CDR3 consists of 13 residues. Germline assignment: CDR1 SGHTA and CDR2 FQGNSA. Losses at the gene ends were 1 base for V and 8 bases for J; bases not matched to a gene: 4. The CDR3 DNA sequence: TGTGCCAGCAGCTTAGTAGGGGGCCAAGAAGCTTTCTTT. This sequence encodes CASSLVGGQEAFF.